These 17 T cell receptor beta chains came from one sample sequenced in a study of PD-1 blockade in classical Hodgkin lymphoma. Clones were sequenced by immunoSEQ multiplex PCR, and TCRdb holds only the in-frame ones, with some missing. The sample yields about 29,000 clones, just over 70% seen once. The patients all showed relapse after autologous stem cell transplantation, while their brentuximab vedotin exposure varied. Here the sequenced sample was peripheral blood mononuclear cells (PBMCs), taken before the second cycle of nivolumab. Receptor source: a human donor with classical Hodgkin lymphoma.

The rearrangement joins TRBV5-1 to TRBJ2-3; D might be TRBD1 or TRBD2, each matching 6 bases. Germline assignment: CDR1 SGHRS and CDR2 YFSETQ. Trimming took 4 bases from V and 4 from J, leaving 19 bases between them. The CDR3 consists of 16 residues. CDR3 in DNA: TGCGCCAGCAGCATGCAAACAGGGACGGGGGCAGATACGCAGTATTTT. As protein: CASSMQTGTGADTQYF.

V is TRBV6-1 and J is TRBJ2-1, with 7 bases identical to TRBD1. Germline V gene lookup returns CDR1 MNHNS and CDR2 SASEGT. V lost 5 bases to trimming and J lost 8 bases; unmatched junction nucleotides: 12. The CDR3 consists of 15 residues. In DNA form, the CDR3 reads TGTGCCAGCAGTACCGACAGGGCGTGGATGGATGAGCAGTTCTTC. Translating it yields CASSTDRAWMDEQFF.

The chain employs TRBV5-1 and TRBJ2-3; D gene uncertain. The V end was cut by 0 bases, the J end by 8 bases, with 13 bases between. The CDR3 contains 14 residues. Germline CDR1 is SGHRS and CDR2 is YFSETQ. CDR3 sequence reads: CASSLAEPRPTQYF. In nucleotides, the CDR3 is TGCGCCAGCAGCTTGGCCGAGCCTAGGCCTACGCAGTATTTT.

The V gene is TRBV7-3, the J gene TRBJ2-1; 8 positions match TRBD2. Per germline, CDR1 SGHTA and CDR2 FQGTGA. V lost 1 base, J lost 9 bases, and 5 bases stayed unmatched. This CDR3 spans 14 amino acids. The CDR3 bases are TGTGCCAGCAGCTTAATGGGACTAGGGGCTGAGCAGTTCTTC. This sequence encodes CASSLMGLGAEQFF.

The chain combines TRBV14 with TRBJ2-1; D uncertain. The V and J ends lost 0 bases and 0 bases respectively, with 12 bases between them. The CDR3 has 17 amino acids. CDR1 and CDR2 from the germline V gene are SGHDN and FVKESK. CDR3 in DNA: TGTGCCAGCAGCCAAGATAGGGTTAGCTACTCCTACAATGAGCAGTTCTTC. It codes for CASSQDRVSYSYNEQFF. Looking up the rest from reference TRBV14 and TRBJ2-1 gives the full variable domain: EAGVTQFPSHSVIEKGQTVTLRCDPISGHDNLYWYRRVMGKEIKFLLHFVKESKQDESGMPNNRFLAERTGGTYSTLKVQPAELEDSGVYFCASSQDRVSYSYNEQFFGPGTRLTVL.

The genes are TRBV11-1 and TRBJ2-3; D possibly corresponds to TRBD2 (5 bases). There are 15 residues in the CDR3. Germline CDR1 reads SGHAT; CDR2 reads FQDESV (reference sequence). V lost 5 bases to trimming and J lost 6 bases, with 18 bases between them. The CDR3 loop is CASSLSGNGMDTQYF. The CDR3 bases are TGTGCCAGCAGCCTCTCGGGGAATGGGATGGATACGCAGTATTTT.

V usage is TRBV11-2 and J usage is TRBJ2-3; no clear D gene. Trimming stripped 3 bases from V and 4 bases from J, with 2 bases between. The CDR3 is 11 residues long. The germline V gene has CDR1 SGHAT and CDR2 FQNNGV. The DNA of the CDR3 is TGTGCCAGCAGCTTTTCAGATACGCAGTATTTT. This sequence encodes CASSFSDTQYF.

In its sample, this clone was seen a few times. V usage is TRBV19 and J usage is TRBJ1-2; TRBD1 matches 11 bases. Losses at the gene ends were 3 bases for V and 4 bases for J; bases not matched to a gene: 7. This CDR3 spans 16 amino acids. Per germline, CDR1 LNHDA and CDR2 SQIVND (reference sequence). The CDR3 spells CASSIDRDRGVYGYTF. As DNA, the CDR3 is TGTGCCAGTAGTATTGATCGGGACAGGGGGGTCTATGGCTACACCTTC.

The chain combines TRBV28 with TRBJ2-1, with 9 bases aligning to TRBD1. Germline CDR1 and CDR2: MDHEN and SYDVKM. J was trimmed by 6 bases and V by 4 bases; bases with no gene match: 7. The CDR3 length is 15 residues. CDR3 DNA: TGTGCCAGCAGTTATGGACAGGGGTGGCCCAATGAGCAGTTCTTC. As protein: CASSYGQGWPNEQFF.

By share, this clone counts as medium-sized (0.01 to 0.1%). The gene calls are TRBV4-1 and TRBJ2-1, with 9 bases fitting TRBD2. The CDR3 is made up of 16 amino acids. Germline V gene data show CDR1 as MGHRA and CDR2 as YSYEKL. V trimming: 8 bases; J trimming: 6 bases; junction bases outside the gene matches: 14. CDR3 coding DNA: TGCGCCAGCGCGGCGAGCGGGGGGACCCTTACCAATGAGCAGTTCTTC. It translates to CASAASGGTLTNEQFF.

CDR3: CAWSVLPGHFSYEQYF. The CDR3 nucleotides are TGTGCCTGGAGTGTACTGCCGGGGCATTTCTCCTACGAGCAGTACTTC. V and J are TRBV30 and TRBJ2-7; the D gene could be TRBD1 or TRBD2 (5 bases each). The germline V gene encodes CDR1 GTSNPN and CDR2 SVGIG (reference sequence). Trimming pared 0 bases from V and 0 bases from J, leaving 15 bases between. The CDR3 totals 16 residues. The full variable domain, in which reference TRBV30 and TRBJ2-7 provide the parts outside the CDR3, is SQTIHQWPATLVQPVGSPLSLECTVEGTSNPNLYWYRQAAGRGLQLLFYSVGIGQISSEVPQNLSASRPQDRQFILSSKKLLLSDSGFYLCAWSVLPGHFSYEQYFGPGTRLTVT.

The chain links TRBV4-3 to TRBJ2-7, with 9 bases that match TRBD1. Germline CDR1 and CDR2: LGHNA and YSLEER. The CDR3 totals 15 residues. Trimming removed 1 base from V and 2 bases from J; junction bases left unmatched: 3. The DNA of the CDR3 is TGCGCCAGCAGCCAAGGGACAGGGGCCACCTACGAGCAGTACTTC. Translated, it gives CASSQGTGATYEQYF.

The rearrangement links TRBV18 to TRBJ1-5, with TRBD1 as a possible D gene (5 bases). Germline values: CDR1 KGHSH, CDR2 LQKENI. The CDR3 loop spans 14 amino acids. Trimming took 9 bases from V and 6 from J, leaving 18 bases between them. The CDR3 DNA reads TGTGCCAGTTGGGGCCTCGGGTTAGTTCAGCCCCAGCATTTT. This sequence encodes CASWGLGLVQPQHF.

This clone was detected once. The rearrangement uses TRBV28 and TRBJ1-2, with a tentative D call TRBD1 (5 bases). The CDR3 covers 14 residues. CDR1 MDHEN and CDR2 SYDVKM come from the germline V gene. Trimming took 7 bases from V and 4 from J, leaving 16 bases between them. CDR3 nucleotide sequence: TGTGCCAGCACCCCCGGGGCAGGGCTCTATGGCTACACCTTC. It is translated as CASTPGAGLYGYTF.

This clone was counted a single time. The CDR3 region is CASSLVGDSNQPQHF. Here the CDR3 DNA reads TGTGCCAGCAGCTTAGTTGGGGACAGTAATCAGCCCCAGCATTTT. The chain carries TRBV7-8 and TRBJ1-5; 7 bases are shared with TRBD1. The germline V gene encodes CDR1 SGHVS and CDR2 FQNEAQ. This CDR3 is 15 amino acids long. V was pared by 1 base and J by 4 bases, with 4 bases of the junction left unmatched.

The V gene is TRBV6-6, the J gene TRBJ1-2; no reliable D call. Trimming pared 11 bases from V and 0 bases from J, leaving 10 bases between. Germline loops: CDR1 MNHNY, CDR2 SVGAGI (reference sequence). CDR3 size: 12 residues. CDR3 bases: TGTGCCGGGTTCAGTGCTAACTATGGCTACACCTTC. It translates to CAGFSANYGYTF.

The genes are TRBV4-2 and TRBJ1-2; 7 bases align to TRBD1. Germline V gene sequence: CDR1 LGHNA, CDR2 YNFKEQ. Trimming at V came to 2 bases and at J to 8 bases, leaving 14 bases not matched to a gene. CDR3 length equals 16 residues. CDR3 bases: TGTGCCAGCAGCCAACCCCGACAGGGACGGGTAGACGGCTACACCTTC. As protein: CASSQPRQGRVDGYTF.